Reported below is one T cell receptor beta chain. The data are from a study of neoadjuvant anti-PD-1 for oral cavity cancer. The method was immunoSEQ multiplex PCR; TCRdb's version includes in-frame clones alone and lacks a portion of them. The sample contains about 80,000 clones, under 85% of which appear only once. Germline values: CDR1 SGHRS, CDR2 YFSETQ. This CDR3 is 14 amino acids long. The V end lost 0 bases, the J end lost 4 bases, and 10 bases lay between the germline ends. The specimen was PBMCs, collected before nivolumab (anti-PD-1) treatment. The gene calls are TRBV5-1 and TRBJ2-5, with a tentative D call TRBD2 (5 bases). The source is a person aged 35-80 years with oral cavity squamous cell carcinoma. This chain's CDR3 is CASSLVGIGETQYF. The CDR3, as DNA: TGCGCCAGCAGCTTGGTCGGGATCGGAGAGACCCAGTACTTC.